Each of the 25 T cell receptor beta chains below was sequenced from the same sample in a study of OX40 agonist ivuxolimab in advanced cancers. Profiled with immunoSEQ multiplex PCR; TCRdb holds only in-frame clones, not every one. The repertoire holds roughly 24,000 clones, with about 85% as singletons. This sample comprised CD4+ or CD8+ T cells sorted from blood, obtained in a trial of the OX40 agonist ivuxolimab. The source is an adult with an advanced solid tumor such as melanoma, head and neck, liver or kidney cancer.

The chain uses TRBV6-1 and TRBJ2-2, with D perhaps TRBD1 (6 bases). The germline gives CDR1 MNHNS, CDR2 SASEGT. The V end lost 5 bases, the J end lost 3 bases, and 13 bases lay between the germline ends. The CDR3 is made up of 15 amino acids. CDR3 sequence reads: CASSNTGIYTGELFF. CDR3 coding DNA: TGTGCCAGCAGTAACACAGGGATTTACACCGGGGAGCTGTTTTTT.

DNA of the CDR3: TGTGCCAGCAGCGTAGGGACAGGGGGTCCGTACGAGCAGTACTTC. This gives the protein CASSVGTGGPYEQYF. The chain joins TRBV9 to TRBJ2-7, with 10 bases fitting TRBD1. V dropped 0 bases and J dropped 4; count of bases not matched to a gene: 4. CDR3 length: 15 amino acids. Germline assignment: CDR1 SGDLS and CDR2 YYNGEE. Full variable domain (missing parts from reference TRBV9 and TRBJ2-7): DSGVTQTPKHLITATGQRVTLRCSPRSGDLSVYWYQQSLDQGLQFLIQYYNGEERAKGNILERFSAQQFPDLHSELNLSSLELGDSALYFCASSVGTGGPYEQYFGPGTRLTVT.

The rearrangement joins TRBV2 to TRBJ2-1, with D maybe TRBD1 (6 bases). The CDR3 covers 12 residues. From germline, CDR1 is SNHLY and CDR2 FYNNEI. The V gene lost 4 bases and the J gene lost 8 bases, with 9 bases spanning the gap. The CDR3 DNA follows: TGTGCCAGCAGTGCGGACAGTTATGAGCAGTTCTTC. Amino acids: CASSADSYEQFF.

The chain uses TRBV23-1 and TRBJ2-7; TRBD1 agrees at 7 bases. TRBV23-1 is noted as an ORF with a role that remains uncertain. CDR3 size: 17 residues. V gave up 7 bases and J gave up 0 bases; unmatched junction bases: 15. The chain's CDR3 is CASTPIPSGTASYEQYF. The CDR3 region has the DNA TGCGCCAGCACCCCAATCCCTTCCGGGACAGCCTCCTACGAGCAGTACTTC.

The chain has TRBV15 and TRBJ1-2, with 7 bases aligning to TRBD1. Germline trimming cut 2 bases from V and 6 bases from J; bases unmatched to any gene: 9. This CDR3 has 15 amino acids. Looked up from germline, CDR1 is LNHNV and CDR2 is YYDKDF (reference sequence). The CDR3 region is CATSRNLDRVDGYTF. DNA for the CDR3: TGTGCCACCAGCAGAAACTTAGACAGGGTGGATGGCTACACCTTC.

The chain links TRBV5-8 to TRBJ1-4; 12 nucleotides line up with TRBD1. CDR3 length equals 16 residues. V dropped 0 bases and J dropped 8; count of bases not matched to a gene: 5. From germline, CDR1 is SGHTS and CDR2 YDEGEE. The CDR3 sequence: CASSLGGTGGEEKLFF. CDR3 bases: TGTGCCAGCAGCTTGGGAGGGACAGGGGGCGAAGAAAAACTGTTTTTT.

This chain links TRBV30 with TRBJ2-5, with D unresolved. The germline CDR1 and CDR2 sequences are GTSNPN and SVGIG (reference sequence). Trimming pared 5 bases from V and 4 bases from J, leaving 11 bases between. The CDR3 is 12 amino acids. The CDR3 nucleotides read TGTGCCTGGGGTGCCCTCCGAGAGACCCAGTACTTC. It is translated as CAWGALRETQYF.

V gene TRBV4-2 combines with J gene TRBJ2-1; the match to TRBD2 covers 7 bases. With V trimmed by 1 base and J by 6 bases, 18 bases remained unmatched. This CDR3 spans 19 amino acids. CDR1 and CDR2 (germline): LGHNA, YNFKEQ. CDR3 DNA sequence: TGTGCCAGCAGCCAAGCTTGGGGTCCTGGGAGGGAGAGTACCAATGAGCAGTTCTTC. It specifies CASSQAWGPGRESTNEQFF.

This sequence joins TRBV11-3 and TRBJ2-1; the D gene could be TRBD1 or TRBD2 (6 bases each). Trimming removed 4 bases at V and 9 bases at J, with 22 bases between. The germline V gene encodes CDR1 SGHNT and CDR2 YENEEA. The CDR3 loop spans 16 amino acids. CDR3 loop: CASSSHPLTEGVEQFF. The CDR3 nucleotides read TGTGCCAGCAGCTCCCACCCTCTAACGGAGGGGGTTGAGCAGTTCTTC.

This clone appeared a few times. The rearrangement uses TRBV30 and TRBJ1-4; D remains unclear. The CDR3 sequence is 13 residues long. Germline lookup yields CDR1 GTSNPN and CDR2 SVGIG (reference sequence). Trimming took 2 bases from V and 4 from J, leaving 8 bases between them. Here the CDR3 DNA reads TGTGCCTGGAGTCCCAACAGTAATGAAAAACTGTTTTTT. It translates to CAWSPNSNEKLFF.

The J gene is TRBJ2-5, the V gene TRBV25-1; TRBD1 might be the D (6 bases). CDR3 size: 14 residues. Trimming shortened V by 2 bases and J by 4 bases, and 11 bases separated the two germline ends. Germline CDR1 is MGHDK and CDR2 is SYGVNS. DNA for the CDR3: TGTGCCAGCAGTGAACCCACAGGGACAGAGACCCAGTACTTC. Encoded protein: CASSEPTGTETQYF.

The V gene is TRBV5-1, the J gene TRBJ2-5, with D maybe TRBD2 (6 bases). Germline V gene data show CDR1 as SGHRS and CDR2 as YFSETQ. Between the trimmed V and J ends, which lost 5 bases and 1 base, there was a span of 9 bases. The length of the CDR3 is 13 residues. This chain's CDR3 is CASSREVQETQYF. The CDR3 DNA sequence: TGCGCCAGCAGTAGGGAGGTCCAAGAGACCCAGTACTTC.

This sequence joins TRBV7-8 and TRBJ1-5; a weak D match, TRBD1 (6 bases). CDR1 SGHVS and CDR2 FQNEAQ come from the germline V gene. Trimming removed 5 bases at V and 4 bases at J, with 12 bases between. This CDR3 has 14 residues. CDR3 DNA: TGTGCCAGCAGCCCAAGGGGGGAAAATCAGCCCCAGCATTTT. Translating it yields CASSPRGENQPQHF.

This rearrangement joins TRBV9 to TRBJ1-6, with unresolved D. CDR1 and CDR2 from the germline V gene are SGDLS and YYNGEE. V was clipped by 4 bases and J by 7 bases, with 12 bases between them. This CDR3 comprises 14 residues. The chain's CDR3 is CASSREGRNSPLHF. DNA for the CDR3: TGTGCCAGCAGCCGGGAGGGAAGGAATTCACCCCTCCACTTT.

The chain has TRBV18 and TRBJ1-1, with no clear D. V dropped 6 bases and J dropped 3 bases, with 11 bases sitting between them. The CDR3 loop spans 13 amino acids. Germline V CDR1 and CDR2: KGHSH, LQKENI. CDR3 in DNA: TGTGCCAGCTCCCAGAGTTGGGACACTGAAGCTTTCTTT. Protein product: CASSQSWDTEAFF.

The rearrangement links TRBV5-4 to TRBJ2-2, with D perhaps matching TRBD1 (5 bases). CDR3 length equals 14 residues. V lost 0 bases and J lost 7, with 10 bases in between. Germline CDR1 SGHNT, CDR2 YYREEE (reference sequence). Here the CDR3 reads CASSLGSGIGELFF. The CDR3 nucleotides read TGTGCCAGCAGCTTGGGATCAGGGATCGGGGAGCTGTTTTTT.

This clone was seen more than once but under ten times. The genes are TRBV30 and TRBJ1-5; D unresolved. This CDR3 comprises 12 residues. The germline V gene encodes CDR1 GTSNPN and CDR2 SVGIG (reference sequence). Trimming took 2 bases from V and 7 from J, leaving 9 bases between them. The CDR3 protein is CAWSSRGQPQHF. The CDR3 DNA sequence: TGTGCCTGGAGTAGTCGGGGACAGCCCCAGCATTTT.

This clone was observed a handful of times. The rearrangement links TRBV19 to TRBJ2-1, with 7 bases aligning to TRBD2. The CDR3 covers 17 residues. The V and J ends lost 4 bases and 4 bases, in that order; junction bases with no gene match: 13. Germline V gene sequence: CDR1 LNHDA, CDR2 SQIVND (reference sequence). The CDR3 DNA sequence: TGTGCCAGTAGTAGTTTTAAGTCTAGCGGTTATTACAATGAGCAGTTCTTC. Translation gives CASSSFKSSGYYNEQFF.

The sample holds one count of this clone. The chain links TRBV9 to TRBJ1-4, with D possibly being TRBD1 (5 bases). This CDR3 is built from 16 residues. With 2 bases removed from V and 1 base from J, the gap between germline ends came to 12 bases. Germline CDR1 SGDLS, CDR2 YYNGEE. CDR3 DNA sequence: TGTGCCAGCAGCGTCTCCGGGGGGAGAACTAATGAAAAACTGTTTTTT. It is translated as CASSVSGGRTNEKLFF.

The CDR3 reads CASSGDTQETQYF. DNA of the CDR3: TGTGCCAGCAGCGGCGACACACAAGAGACCCAGTACTTC. The rearrangement links TRBV7-2 to TRBJ2-5; D unclear. The CDR3 totals 13 residues. Trimming took off 5 bases at V and 2 bases at J, with 9 bases between the two ends. CDR1 SGHTA and CDR2 FQGNSA come from the germline V gene.

This clone occurred a few times. The chain combines TRBV30 with TRBJ1-3; D call uncertain. Trimming removed 4 bases from V and 5 bases from J, with 6 bases in between. The CDR3 consists of 11 residues. Germline V CDR1 and CDR2: GTSNPN, SVGIG (reference sequence). CDR3 amino acids: CAWTQRNTIYF. The CDR3 DNA reads TGTGCCTGGACTCAAAGAAACACCATATATTTT.

There are a few counts of this clone. The V gene is TRBV30, the J gene TRBJ1-6, with a weak D call TRBD1 (5 bases). The CDR3 extends over 16 amino acids. V was pared by 3 bases and J by 0 bases, with 12 bases between. Germline V gene sequence: CDR1 GTSNPN, CDR2 SVGIG (reference sequence). CDR3 DNA sequence: TGTGCCTGGAGCGCTGCAGGGTTCTCCTATAATTCACCCCTCCACTTT. It is translated as CAWSAAGFSYNSPLHF.

The V gene is TRBV4-3, the J gene TRBJ2-3, with 8 bases matching TRBD2. CDR3 length: 15 residues. Per germline, CDR1 LGHNA and CDR2 YSLEER. Trimming took 1 base from V and 4 from J; bases not matched to a gene: 4. The CDR3 DNA reads TGCGCCAGCAGCCAAGTAGCGGGGCAGTCAGATACGCAGTATTTT. As protein: CASSQVAGQSDTQYF.

This clone came up a few times. The chain has TRBV27 and TRBJ2-7; TRBD1 aligns across 8 bases. The V gene end was trimmed by 3 bases and the J gene end by 0 bases; junction bases not matched to a gene: 1. The CDR3 contains 14 residues. CDR1 and CDR2 (germline): MNHEY, SMNVEV (reference sequence). Written as DNA, the CDR3 is TGTGCCAGCAGTTTCGGGACAGGCTCCTACGAGCAGTACTTC. This encodes CASSFGTGSYEQYF.

This chain links TRBV7-9 with TRBJ2-1, with 7 bases aligning to TRBD1. The CDR3 contains 14 residues. The germline V gene has CDR1 SEHNR and CDR2 FQNEAQ (reference sequence). The ends lost 0 bases at V and 7 bases at J; junction bases unmatched: 3. CDR3 sequence: CASSLATGWNEQFF. The CDR3 coding sequence is TGTGCCAGCAGCTTAGCGACAGGGTGGAATGAGCAGTTCTTC.